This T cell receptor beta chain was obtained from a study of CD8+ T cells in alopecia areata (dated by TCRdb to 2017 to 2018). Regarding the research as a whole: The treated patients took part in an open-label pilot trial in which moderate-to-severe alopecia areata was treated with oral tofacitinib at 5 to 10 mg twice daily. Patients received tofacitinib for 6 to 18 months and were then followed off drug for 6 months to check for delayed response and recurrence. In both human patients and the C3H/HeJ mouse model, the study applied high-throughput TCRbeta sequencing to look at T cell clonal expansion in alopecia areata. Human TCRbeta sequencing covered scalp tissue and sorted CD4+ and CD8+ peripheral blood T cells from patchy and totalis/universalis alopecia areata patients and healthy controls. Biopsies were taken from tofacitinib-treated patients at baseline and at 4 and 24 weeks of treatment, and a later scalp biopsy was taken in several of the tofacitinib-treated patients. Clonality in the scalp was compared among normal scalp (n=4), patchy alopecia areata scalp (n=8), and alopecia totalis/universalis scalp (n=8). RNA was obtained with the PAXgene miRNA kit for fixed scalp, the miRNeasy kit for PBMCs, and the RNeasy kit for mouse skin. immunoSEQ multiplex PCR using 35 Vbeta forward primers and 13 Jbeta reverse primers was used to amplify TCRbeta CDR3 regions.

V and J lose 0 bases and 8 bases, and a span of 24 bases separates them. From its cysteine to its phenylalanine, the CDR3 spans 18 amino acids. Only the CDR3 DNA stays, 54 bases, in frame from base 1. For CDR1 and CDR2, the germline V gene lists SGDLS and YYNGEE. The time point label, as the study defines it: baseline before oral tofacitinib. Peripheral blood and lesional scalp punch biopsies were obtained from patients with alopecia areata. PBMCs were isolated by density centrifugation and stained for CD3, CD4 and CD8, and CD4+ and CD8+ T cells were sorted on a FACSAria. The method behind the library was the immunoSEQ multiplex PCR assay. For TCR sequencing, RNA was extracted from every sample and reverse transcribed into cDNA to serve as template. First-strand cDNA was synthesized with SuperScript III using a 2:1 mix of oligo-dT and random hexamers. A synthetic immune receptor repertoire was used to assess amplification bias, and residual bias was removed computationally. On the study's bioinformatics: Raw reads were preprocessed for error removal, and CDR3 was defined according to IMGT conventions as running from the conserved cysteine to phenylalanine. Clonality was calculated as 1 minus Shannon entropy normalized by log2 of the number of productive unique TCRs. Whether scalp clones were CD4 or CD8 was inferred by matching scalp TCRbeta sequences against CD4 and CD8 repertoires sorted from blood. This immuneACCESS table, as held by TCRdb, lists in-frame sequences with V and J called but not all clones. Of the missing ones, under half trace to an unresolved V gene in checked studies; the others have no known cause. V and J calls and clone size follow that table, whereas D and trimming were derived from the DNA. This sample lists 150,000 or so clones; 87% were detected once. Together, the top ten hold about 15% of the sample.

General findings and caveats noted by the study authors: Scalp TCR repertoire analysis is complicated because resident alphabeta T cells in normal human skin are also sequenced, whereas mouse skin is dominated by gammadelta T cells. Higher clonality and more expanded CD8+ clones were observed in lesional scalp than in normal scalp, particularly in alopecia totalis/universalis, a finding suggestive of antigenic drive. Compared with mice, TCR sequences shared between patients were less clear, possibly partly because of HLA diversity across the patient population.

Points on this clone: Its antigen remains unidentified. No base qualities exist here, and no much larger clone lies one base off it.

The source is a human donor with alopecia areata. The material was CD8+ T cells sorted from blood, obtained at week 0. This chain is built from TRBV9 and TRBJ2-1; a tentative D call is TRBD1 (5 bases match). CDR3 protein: CASSVEAPGPLILHEQFF. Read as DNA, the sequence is TGTGCCAGCAGCGTAGAAGCTCCAGGGCCCTTGATTCTCCATGAGCAGTTCTTC.